One and the same sample provided the 19 T cell receptor beta chains below, sequenced in a study of cytomegalovirus exposure and HLA in healthy donors. The data were produced by immunoSEQ multiplex PCR, yet TCRdb's version contains in-frame clones alone and is incomplete. The repertoire has some 48,000 clones, about 93% of them found once; the top ten carry roughly 7.1%. Sequencing used PBMCs. The receptor source for this set is a young woman in good health and CMV-seropositive.

The chain has TRBV30 and TRBJ2-7; weak D call: TRBD2 (5 bases). Germline assignment: CDR1 GTSNPN and CDR2 SVGIG (reference sequence). Trimming shortened V by 0 bases and J by 6 bases, and 9 bases separated the two germline ends. The CDR3 is made up of 12 amino acids. CDR3 protein: CAWSVLRGEQYF. The DNA for the CDR3 is TGTGCCTGGAGTGTATTACGGGGCGAGCAGTACTTC.

This chain uses TRBV10-2 with TRBJ2-2, with TRBD1 identical over 7 bases. V dropped 3 bases and J dropped 4; count of bases not matched to a gene: 8. The CDR3 spans 16 residues. Per the germline V gene, CDR1 is WSHSY and CDR2 is SAAADI. The CDR3 DNA reads TGCGCCAGCAGTGAAGCCGGCAGGGGGAGCACCGGGGAGCTGTTTTTT. It encodes CASSEAGRGSTGELFF.

The rearrangement uses TRBV7-2 and TRBJ2-2, with TRBD2 matching 12 bases. Germline V gene sequence: CDR1 SGHTA, CDR2 FQGNSA. The CDR3 consists of 17 residues. Trimming took 2 bases from V and 7 from J; bases not matched to a gene: 8. The CDR3 sequence: CASSLNPSGRAVGELFF. The CDR3 nucleotides are TGTGCCAGCAGCTTAAACCCTAGCGGGAGGGCCGTCGGGGAGCTGTTTTTT.

The chain links TRBV5-1 to TRBJ2-3; 7 nucleotides agree with TRBD2. The CDR3 contains 18 residues. Germline V lookup: CDR1 SGHRS, CDR2 YFSETQ. V lost 1 base to trimming and J lost 4 bases; unmatched junction nucleotides: 15. As DNA, the CDR3 is TGCGCCAGCAGCTTGAGAGGGGTCGGACTAGTGGTCCCAGATACGCAGTATTTT. Its protein product is CASSLRGVGLVVPDTQYF.

The chain combines TRBV9 with TRBJ2-7, with 11 positions matching TRBD2. Per germline, CDR1 SGDLS and CDR2 YYNGEE. V shed 4 bases and J 5 bases; nucleotides not matched to a gene: 5. The CDR3 contains 14 residues. CDR3 bases: TGTGCCAGCAGCCGTAGCGGGAGGGCCCACGAGCAGTACTTC. Translation: CASSRSGRAHEQYF. The entire variable domain, with the rest obtained from reference TRBV9 and TRBJ2-7, is as follows: DSGVTQTPKHLITATGQRVTLRCSPRSGDLSVYWYQQSLDQGLQFLIQYYNGEERAKGNILERFSAQQFPDLHSELNLSSLELGDSALYFCASSRSGRAHEQYFGPGTRLTVT.

This rearrangement joins TRBV15 to TRBJ2-7; TRBD1 agrees at 8 bases. From germline, CDR1 is LNHNV and CDR2 YYDKDF (reference sequence). V lost 3 bases, J lost 3 bases, and 7 bases stayed unmatched. CDR3 size: 15 residues. The CDR3 region is CATSRPGQADYEQYF. CDR3 DNA sequence: TGTGCCACCAGCAGGCCGGGACAGGCAGACTACGAGCAGTACTTC.

The chain uses TRBV4-3 and TRBJ2-4; D gene unclear. From germline, CDR1 is LGHNA and CDR2 YSLEER. The germline V and J ends were trimmed by 0 bases and 9 bases, with 12 bases remaining between them. The CDR3 has 14 amino acids. CDR3 sequence (DNA): TGCGCCAGCAGCCAAGAACAGTCCCACGTCATTCAGTACTTC. This sequence encodes CASSQEQSHVIQYF.

The V and J genes are TRBV5-1 and TRBJ2-1, with a tentative D call TRBD2 (6 bases). The CDR3 spans 14 residues. CDR1 and CDR2 from the germline V gene are SGHRS and YFSETQ. V was clipped by 0 bases and J by 9 bases, with 13 bases between them. CDR3 region: CASSLARESSEQFF. For the CDR3, the DNA is TGCGCCAGCAGCTTGGCCCGGGAGAGTTCTGAGCAGTTCTTC.

The rearrangement joins TRBV5-1 to TRBJ2-3, with 8 bases lining up with TRBD1. Germline values: CDR1 SGHRS, CDR2 YFSETQ. This CDR3 contains 15 residues. The V segment lost 4 bases and the J segment 0 bases; nucleotides outside the gene matches: 4. CDR3 region: CASSIGTGSTDTQYF. CDR3 sequence (DNA): TGCGCCAGCAGCATTGGGACAGGTAGCACAGATACGCAGTATTTT.

The chain uses TRBV6-5 and TRBJ1-1; 7 bases align to TRBD1. V was clipped by 6 bases and J by 3 bases; unmatched bases: 10. The CDR3 has 15 residues. Per germline, CDR1 MNHEY and CDR2 SVGAGI. The CDR3 is CASSRVPGQYTEAFF. CDR3 DNA sequence: TGTGCCAGCAGCCGAGTCCCGGGACAGTACACTGAAGCTTTCTTT.

This rearrangement joins TRBV19 to TRBJ2-2, with D unclear. The CDR3 contains 13 residues. Germline values: CDR1 LNHDA, CDR2 SQIVND (reference sequence). V lost 10 bases and J 4 bases, leaving 13 bases between the germline ends. CDR3 loop: CATEHWSTGELFF. As DNA, the CDR3 is TGTGCCACCGAGCATTGGAGCACCGGGGAGCTGTTTTTT.

The chain joins TRBV27 to TRBJ2-7, with 15 positions matching TRBD2. Unmatched junction bases numbered 11, after V lost 1 base and J lost 7 bases. The CDR3 covers 18 residues. Germline CDR1 reads MNHEY; CDR2 reads SMNVEV (reference sequence). CDR3 in amino acids: CASSLLGLAGGPVGEQYF. The DNA of the CDR3 is TGTGCCAGCAGTTTATTAGGACTAGCGGGAGGGCCAGTGGGTGAGCAGTACTTC.

The chain has TRBV30 and TRBJ2-1; D is possibly TRBD2 (6 bases). CDR3 length equals 15 residues. CDR1 and CDR2 from the germline V gene are GTSNPN and SVGIG (reference sequence). The V end was cut by 2 bases, the J end by 4 bases, with 15 bases between. The DNA for the CDR3 is TGTGCCTGGAGTCCTCTCGGGCGGGATTACAATGAGCAGTTCTTC. Protein sequence: CAWSPLGRDYNEQFF.

The chain recombines TRBV5-4 with TRBJ1-2; D is undetermined. Germline lookup yields CDR1 SGHNT and CDR2 YYREEE (reference sequence). Deletions cut 5 bases from V and 4 bases from J, with 12 bases between. CDR3 size: 13 residues. The CDR3 DNA sequence: TGTGCCAGCAGTACCGCAGAGGGCTATGGCTACACCTTC. Amino acid sequence: CASSTAEGYGYTF.

This chain joins TRBV5-6 and TRBJ2-3, with D hard to call. This CDR3 is 14 amino acids long. Trimming took off 0 bases at V and 4 bases at J, with 9 bases between the two ends. Germline V gene sequence: CDR1 SGHDT, CDR2 YYEEEE. Written as DNA, the CDR3 is TGTGCCAGCAGCTTGGTGGAGAGGTCAGATACGCAGTATTTT. This translates into CASSLVERSDTQYF.

V and J are TRBV23-1 and TRBJ1-5; maybe TRBD1 (5 bases). TRBV23-1 qualifies as an ORF whose function is uncertain. Between the trimmed V and J ends, which lost 5 bases and 2 bases, there was a span of 13 bases. CDR3 size: 15 residues. Here the CDR3 reads CASSGREAGNQPQHF. For the CDR3, the DNA is TGCGCCAGCAGTGGCAGGGAGGCTGGCAATCAGCCCCAGCATTTT.

The V and J genes are TRBV5-1 and TRBJ1-1; TRBD1 matches at 12 bases. Trimming cost V 3 bases and J 4 bases; bases outside gene matches: 10. Germline V gene data show CDR1 as SGHRS and CDR2 as YFSETQ. This CDR3 contains 17 residues. CDR3 sequence reads: CASSYFYRDRGLTEAFF. The CDR3 DNA follows: TGCGCCAGCAGCTATTTTTACCGGGACAGGGGGCTCACTGAAGCTTTCTTT.

This chain uses TRBV30 with TRBJ1-2, with a possible D match to TRBD1 (5 bases). The CDR3 extends over 12 amino acids. The germline gives CDR1 GTSNPN, CDR2 SVGIG (reference sequence). V was pared by 3 bases and J by 8 bases, with 13 bases between. The CDR3 DNA follows: TGTGCCTGGAGACCCAGGGTTGGCGGCTACACCTTC. Its protein product is CAWRPRVGGYTF.

This clone was detected only a few times. The chain is built from TRBV28 and TRBJ2-7, with D maybe TRBD1 (5 bases). V shed 3 bases and J shed 4 bases, with 7 bases lying between them. Per germline, CDR1 MDHEN and CDR2 SYDVKM. The CDR3 runs to 12 residues. This chain's CDR3 is CASSLTEYEQYF. The CDR3 DNA follows: TGTGCCAGCAGTTTGACAGAATACGAGCAGTACTTC.